Below, one TCR beta chain is given with its context. Its matching antigen is unknown. The sample belongs to a study of T cell repertoires in cytomegalovirus infection. Study at large: Both recently identified HLA-C-restricted and well-studied HLA-B-restricted CMV epitopes were used in the study. Public TCR beta signatures indicated both CMV infection and matching HLA type.

TCRdb reprocessed the reads with MiXCR, giving one entry per CDR3 protein. The data show a few hundred thousand distinct CDR3 sequences, approximately 42% seen once. The study's findings and limits: HLA-C-restricted CMV clonotypes gave the most frequent clonotype in two of eight donors.

V was clipped by 3 bases and J by 1 base, with 12 bases between them. This CDR3 has 16 amino acids. Germline V gives CDR1 MNHNS, CDR2 SASEGT. The chain carries TRBV6-1 and TRBJ2-2, with D hard to call. The sample was cultured PBMCs, taken from culture after CMV antigen stimulation. The receptor was derived from a human donor in good health (CMV status not recorded). Some clones in this sample may be carry-over from other donors' samples. Here the CDR3 reads CASSDQRAGNTGELFF. CDR3 DNA: TGTGCCAGCAGTGATCAACGGGCAGGGAACACCGGGGAGCTGTTTTTT.